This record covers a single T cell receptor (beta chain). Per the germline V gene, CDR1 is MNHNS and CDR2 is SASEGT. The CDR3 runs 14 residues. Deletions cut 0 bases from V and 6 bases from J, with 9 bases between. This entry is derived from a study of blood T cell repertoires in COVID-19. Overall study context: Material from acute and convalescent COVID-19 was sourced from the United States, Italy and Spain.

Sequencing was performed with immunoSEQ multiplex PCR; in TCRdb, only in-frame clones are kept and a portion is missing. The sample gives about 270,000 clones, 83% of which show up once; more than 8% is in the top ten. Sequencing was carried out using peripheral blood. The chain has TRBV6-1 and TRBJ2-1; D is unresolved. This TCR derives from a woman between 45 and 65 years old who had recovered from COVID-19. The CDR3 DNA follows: TGTGCCAGCAGTGAAGCGGGCCTTCTCAATGAGCAGTTCTTC. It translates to CASSEAGLLNEQFF.